The 28 T cell receptor beta chains in this list originate from one sample, sequenced in a study of cytomegalovirus exposure and HLA in healthy donors. Vbeta (60) and Jbeta (13) primers were used in the PCR. Produced via immunoSEQ multiplex PCR; TCRdb's table is partial and in-frame only. The sample records more than 120,000 clones, around 80% being singletons. Sequencing used PBMCs. The source of these receptors is a woman aged 25-40 years in good health and CMV-seronegative.

This rearrangement joins TRBV4-2 to TRBJ2-6; 7 nucleotides line up with TRBD1. V lost 4 bases, J lost 0 bases, and 18 bases stayed unmatched. Germline lookup yields CDR1 LGHNA and CDR2 YNFKEQ. The CDR3 consists of 21 residues. The CDR3 region has the DNA TGTGCCAGCAGCCTCTCTTACAGGGGCGCCCTCTACGACTCTGGGGCCAACGTCCTGACTTTC. This gives the protein CASSLSYRGALYDSGANVLTF.

The chain links TRBV30 to TRBJ1-2; D gene ambiguous. Germline V gene lookup returns CDR1 GTSNPN and CDR2 SVGIG (reference sequence). V shed 2 bases and J shed 5 bases, with 9 bases lying between them. The length of the CDR3 is 12 residues. The DNA for the CDR3 is TGTGCCTGGAGTTTTGGCGGGTATGGCTACACCTTC. It encodes CAWSFGGYGYTF.

This chain uses TRBV4-1 with TRBJ1-4; TRBD1 aligns across 7 bases. The length of the CDR3 is 16 residues. CDR1 and CDR2 (germline): MGHRA, YSYEKL. The ends lost 0 bases at V and 7 bases at J; junction bases unmatched: 8. DNA for the CDR3: TGCGCCAGCAGCCAAGATCGGACAGGACTACTTGAAAAACTGTTTTTT. Its protein product is CASSQDRTGLLEKLFF.

The V and J genes are TRBV29-1 and TRBJ2-7, with 13 nucleotides matching TRBD2. The CDR3 is 20 amino acids. The germline V gene encodes CDR1 SQVTM and CDR2 ANQGSEA. After removal of 2 bases from V and 5 bases from J, the junction contained 21 bases not matched to a gene. CDR3 residues: CSVERGGLAGDGRLGDEQYF. CDR3 DNA sequence: TGCAGCGTTGAACGGGGAGGACTAGCGGGAGATGGTCGTTTAGGAGACGAGCAGTACTTC.

This chain uses TRBV6-6 with TRBJ1-6, with D perhaps matching TRBD1 (6 bases). Germline V lookup: CDR1 MNHNY, CDR2 SVGAGI (reference sequence). This CDR3 spans 16 amino acids. Trimming took 4 bases from V and 4 from J, leaving 14 bases between them. The CDR3 nucleotides are TGTGCCAGCAGTTTTCAAAGAGGACAGTATAATTCACCCCTCCACTTT. This translates into CASSFQRGQYNSPLHF.

This sequence joins TRBV7-8 and TRBJ1-2; possibly TRBD1 for D (5 bases). The V end was cut by 4 bases, the J end by 2 bases, with 8 bases between. CDR1 is SGHVS and CDR2 is FQNEAQ in the germline V gene. This CDR3 comprises 13 residues. CDR3 protein: CASSSDTNYGYTF. The CDR3 bases are TGTGCCAGCAGCTCGGACACGAACTATGGCTACACCTTC.

The rearrangement joins TRBV30 to TRBJ2-5, with 7 bases fitting TRBD2. This CDR3 region has 16 residues. Germline assignment: CDR1 GTSNPN and CDR2 SVGIG (reference sequence). V was clipped by 0 bases and J by 2 bases; unmatched bases: 9. The CDR3 sequence is CAWSVYPGGGQETQYF. Written as DNA, the CDR3 is TGTGCCTGGAGTGTATATCCGGGAGGAGGACAAGAGACCCAGTACTTC.

The CDR3 here is CASSLAGTPRDNEQFF. The CDR3 nucleotides are TGTGCCAGCAGCTTGGCCGGGACTCCGAGGGACAATGAGCAGTTCTTC. The J gene is TRBJ2-1, the V gene TRBV5-4, with TRBD2 as a possible D gene (6 bases). CDR1 is SGHNT, CDR2 YYREEE, per germline (reference sequence). The CDR3 has 16 amino acids. V lost 0 bases and J 5 bases, leaving 15 bases between the germline ends.

This clone was seen a handful of times. This sequence joins TRBV6-1 and TRBJ2-1; TRBD2 matches 7 bases. Germline trimming cut 11 bases from V and 4 bases from J; bases unmatched to any gene: 11. Germline V gene sequence: CDR1 MNHNS, CDR2 SASEGT. The CDR3 runs to 14 residues. Written as DNA, the CDR3 is TGTGCCGGAGTACTAAGCGGGGAGTACAATGAGCAGTTCTTC. It translates to CAGVLSGEYNEQFF.

The chain recombines TRBV12-5 with TRBJ2-1; D unclear. The ends were cut back, 0 bases at V and 8 bases at J, with 5 bases in the middle. The CDR3 extends over 12 amino acids. CDR1 and CDR2 (germline): LGHNT, FRNRAP. The CDR3 loop reads CASGLVLDEQFF. The CDR3 DNA follows: TGTGCTAGTGGTTTGGTACTCGATGAGCAGTTCTTC.

The chain links TRBV13 to TRBJ2-7, with TRBD2 as a possible D gene (5 bases). Germline V CDR1 and CDR2: PRHDT, FYEKMQ (reference sequence). The CDR3 covers 13 residues. Trimming took 2 bases from V and 2 from J, leaving 7 bases between them. CDR3 protein: CASSLPGTYEQYF. CDR3 sequence (DNA): TGTGCCAGCAGCTTACCGGGAACCTACGAGCAGTACTTC.

In this sample, this clone turned up once. The chain joins TRBV7-9 to TRBJ1-2, with D possibly being TRBD1 (6 bases). CDR3 length: 14 residues. Germline V gene lookup returns CDR1 SEHNR and CDR2 FQNEAQ (reference sequence). The V end lost 5 bases, the J end lost 5 bases, and 15 bases lay between the germline ends. Here the CDR3 DNA reads TGTGCCAGCAGCGGATCCGGGACACTTTATGGCTACACCTTC. Translated: CASSGSGTLYGYTF.

This chain connects TRBV5-1 to TRBJ1-2, with a possible D match to TRBD1 (6 bases). With 7 bases removed from V and 8 bases from J, the gap between germline ends came to 12 bases. CDR1 and CDR2 (germline): SGHRS, YFSETQ. The CDR3 extends over 11 amino acids. The CDR3 DNA is TGCGCCAGCCGACAGGCACGAGGCTACACCTTC. Its translation: CASRQARGYTF.

The chain recombines TRBV5-1 with TRBJ2-5; D is unresolved. Per germline, CDR1 SGHRS and CDR2 YFSETQ. V lost 4 bases to trimming and J lost 1 base, with 8 bases between them. The CDR3 loop spans 13 amino acids. DNA for the CDR3: TGCGCCAGCAGCCAAAACAGCCAAGAGACCCAGTACTTC. It encodes CASSQNSQETQYF.

This clone appeared once. CDR3 sequence reads: CAWARTSGRWDNEQFF. The CDR3 coding sequence is TGTGCCTGGGCTAGGACTAGCGGGAGATGGGACAATGAGCAGTTCTTC. This rearrangement joins TRBV30 to TRBJ2-1; 13 nucleotides align to TRBD2. CDR1 and CDR2 (germline): GTSNPN, SVGIG (reference sequence). The CDR3 is 16 amino acids. The V segment lost 5 bases and the J segment 5 bases; nucleotides outside the gene matches: 9.

This clone has a single count. The chain has TRBV27 and TRBJ2-5; TRBD2 is a possible D gene (6 bases). Per the germline V gene, CDR1 is MNHEY and CDR2 is SMNVEV (reference sequence). V lost 5 bases, J lost 2 bases, and 21 bases lay in between. The CDR3 is 17 amino acids. In nucleotides, the CDR3 is TGTGCCAGCAGTCCCCTGCGGAGCGGGCCCGGGCAAGAGACCCAGTACTTC. Protein product: CASSPLRSGPGQETQYF.

The chain has TRBV19 and TRBJ2-7; 7 nucleotides match TRBD1. Trimming at V came to 7 bases and at J to 2 bases, leaving 8 bases not matched to a gene. CDR1 and CDR2 (germline): LNHDA, SQIVND (reference sequence). The CDR3 totals 14 residues. The CDR3 DNA reads as TGTGCCAGTAACCCCGGGACAGAGACCTACGAGCAGTACTTC. Translated: CASNPGTETYEQYF.

V usage is TRBV28 and J usage is TRBJ1-1; D gene uncertain. The CDR3 consists of 13 residues. Trimming took 5 bases from V and 2 from J, leaving 9 bases between them. CDR1 MDHEN and CDR2 SYDVKM come from the germline V gene. CDR3 region: CASSQTRNTEAFF. The CDR3 bases are TGTGCCAGCAGTCAAACCAGAAACACTGAAGCTTTCTTT.

This chain links TRBV13 with TRBJ1-2; possibly TRBD1 for D (6 bases). V lost 0 bases and J 8 bases, leaving 16 bases between the germline ends. CDR3 size: 15 residues. From germline, CDR1 is PRHDT and CDR2 FYEKMQ (reference sequence). CDR3 sequence: CASSLGLGGRGGYTF. CDR3 nucleotides: TGTGCCAGCAGCTTAGGCCTGGGGGGGCGAGGCGGCTACACCTTC.

This chain links TRBV4-1 with TRBJ2-3; TRBD2 matches at 7 bases. Germline CDR1 and CDR2: MGHRA and YSYEKL. With 4 bases clipped from V and 2 bases from J, the junction kept 12 bases outside the gene matches. The CDR3 totals 17 residues. CDR3 region: CASSLRNQGLYTDTQYF. CDR3 bases: TGCGCCAGCAGCCTCCGCAATCAGGGACTATACACAGATACGCAGTATTTT.

This sequence joins TRBV7-8 and TRBJ2-5; D is ambiguous. CDR1 SGHVS and CDR2 FQNEAQ come from the germline V gene. This CDR3 contains 14 residues. V lost 6 bases and J lost 5, with 16 bases in between. CDR3 coding DNA: TGTGCCAGCAGGCCCAGCGACCCGGCGGAGACCCAGTACTTC. Encoded protein: CASRPSDPAETQYF.

This clone was seen just once. This chain connects TRBV28 to TRBJ2-7; 10 nucleotides align to TRBD2. V lost 4 bases and J lost 2; bases outside the gene matches: 2. CDR1 and CDR2 from the germline V gene are MDHEN and SYDVKM. The CDR3 is made up of 14 amino acids. CDR3 DNA: TGTGCCAGCAGTTCGGGACTAGCGACCTACGAGCAGTACTTC. Translating gives CASSSGLATYEQYF.

This chain uses TRBV15 with TRBJ2-6; weak D call: TRBD2 (5 bases). Per germline, CDR1 LNHNV and CDR2 YYDKDF (reference sequence). The V gene lost 0 bases and the J gene lost 1 base, with 7 bases spanning the gap. CDR3 length: 16 amino acids. The CDR3 coding sequence is TGTGCCACCAGCAGAGATCGGGGATCTGGGGCCAACGTCCTGACTTTC. Translating gives CATSRDRGSGANVLTF.

This sequence joins TRBV21-1 and TRBJ2-1; TRBD2 is the table's D call and was not checked against the DNA. TRBV21-1 is an annotated pseudogene. The CDR3 length is 13 residues. Written as DNA, the CDR3 is TGTGCCAGCAGCAACACTGGAGAGGGTGAGCAGTTCTTC. This sequence encodes CASSNTGEGEQFF.

The chain joins TRBV15 to TRBJ2-1; TRBD1 agrees at 9 bases. The CDR3 consists of 18 residues. Looked up from germline, CDR1 is LNHNV and CDR2 is YYDKDF (reference sequence). V shed 0 bases and J 7 bases; nucleotides not matched to a gene: 13. In nucleotides, the CDR3 is TGTGCCACCAGCAGAGAGCGTGCGGCGGGACAGGGCAGGAATGAGCAGTTCTTC. Its translation: CATSRERAAGQGRNEQFF.

The chain recombines TRBV9 with TRBJ2-1; TRBD2 matches 13 bases. The germline CDR1 and CDR2 sequences are SGDLS and YYNGEE. This CDR3 has 16 residues. V lost 4 bases, J lost 6 bases, and 7 bases stayed unmatched. The CDR3 nucleotides read TGTGCCAGCAGCCTACGTCGGACTAGCGGGAGCAATGAGCAGTTCTTC. Its translation is CASSLRRTSGSNEQFF.

The chain links TRBV6-5 to TRBJ2-1; D might be TRBD1 (6 bases). The germline V gene has CDR1 MNHEY and CDR2 SVGAGI. CDR3 length: 15 residues. Trimming took off 5 bases at V and 8 bases at J, with 19 bases between the two ends. The CDR3 DNA reads as TGTGCCAGCAGTACAGGGTTCTCGGGGCAGGATGAGCAGTTCTTC. It encodes CASSTGFSGQDEQFF.

Points on this clone: A far larger clone is a single base away, which makes a read error likely. Different DNA sequences within this sample yield the same CDR3. The chain recombines TRBV5-1 with TRBJ1-2; tentative D call: TRBD1 (5 bases). Germline CDR1 and CDR2: SGHRS and YFSETQ. The CDR3 extends over 14 amino acids. V was trimmed by 0 bases and J by 7 bases, leaving 13 bases between them. DNA for the CDR3: TGCGCCAGCAGCTTGGGCCGGGCCGGGGGTGGCTACACCTTC. Protein sequence: CASSLGRAGGGYTF.